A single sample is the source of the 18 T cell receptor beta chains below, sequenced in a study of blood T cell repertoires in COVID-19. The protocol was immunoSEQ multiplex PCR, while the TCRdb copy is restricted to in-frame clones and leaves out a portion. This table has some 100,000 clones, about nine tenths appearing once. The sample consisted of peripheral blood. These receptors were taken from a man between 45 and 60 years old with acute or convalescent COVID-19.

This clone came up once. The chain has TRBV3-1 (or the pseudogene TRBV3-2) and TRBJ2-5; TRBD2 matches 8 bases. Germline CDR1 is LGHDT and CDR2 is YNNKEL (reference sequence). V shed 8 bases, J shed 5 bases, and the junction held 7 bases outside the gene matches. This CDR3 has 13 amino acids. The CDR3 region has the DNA TGTGCCAGCGTCCCGGGAGGGGCGGAGACCCAGTACTTC. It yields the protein CASVPGGAETQYF.

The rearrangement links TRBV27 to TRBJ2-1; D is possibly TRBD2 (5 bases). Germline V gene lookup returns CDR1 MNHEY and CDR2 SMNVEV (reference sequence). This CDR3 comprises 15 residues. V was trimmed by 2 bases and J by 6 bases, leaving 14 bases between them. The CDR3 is CASSLPRGVGNEQFF. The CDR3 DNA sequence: TGTGCCAGCAGTTTACCCCGGGGAGTGGGCAATGAGCAGTTCTTC.

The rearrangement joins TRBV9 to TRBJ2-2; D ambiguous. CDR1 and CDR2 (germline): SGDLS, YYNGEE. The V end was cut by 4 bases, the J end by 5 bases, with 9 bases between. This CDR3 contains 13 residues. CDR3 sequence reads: CASSIDGTGELFF. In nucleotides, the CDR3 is TGTGCCAGCAGCATTGACGGGACCGGGGAGCTGTTTTTT.

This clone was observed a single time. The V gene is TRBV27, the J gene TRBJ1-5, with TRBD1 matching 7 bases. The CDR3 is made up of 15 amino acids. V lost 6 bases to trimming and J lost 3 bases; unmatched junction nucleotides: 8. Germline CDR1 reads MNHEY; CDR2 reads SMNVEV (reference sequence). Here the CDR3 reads CASRADRRDNQPQHF. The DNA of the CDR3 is TGTGCCAGCAGGGCGGACAGGAGAGACAATCAGCCCCAGCATTTT.

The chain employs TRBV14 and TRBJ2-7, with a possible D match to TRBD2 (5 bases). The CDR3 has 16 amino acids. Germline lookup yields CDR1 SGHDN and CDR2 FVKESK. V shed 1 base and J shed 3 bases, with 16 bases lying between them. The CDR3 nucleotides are TGTGCCAGCAGCCAAGTGACGGGGTCTGCCCGCTACGAGCAGTACTTC. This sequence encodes CASSQVTGSARYEQYF.

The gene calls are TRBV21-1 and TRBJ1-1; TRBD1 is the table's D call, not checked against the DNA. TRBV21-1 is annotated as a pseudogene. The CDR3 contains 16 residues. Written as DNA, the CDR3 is TGTGCCAGCAGCAAAGATTGTACGGACATGAACACTGAAGCTTTCTTT. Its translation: CASSKDCTDMNTEAFF.

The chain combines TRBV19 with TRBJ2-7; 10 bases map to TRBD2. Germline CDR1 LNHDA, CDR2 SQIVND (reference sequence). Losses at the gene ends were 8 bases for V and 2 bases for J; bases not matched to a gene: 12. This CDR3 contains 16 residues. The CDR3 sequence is CASGGIGLAAPYEQYF. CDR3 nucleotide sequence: TGTGCCAGTGGAGGGATTGGACTAGCGGCACCCTACGAGCAGTACTTC.

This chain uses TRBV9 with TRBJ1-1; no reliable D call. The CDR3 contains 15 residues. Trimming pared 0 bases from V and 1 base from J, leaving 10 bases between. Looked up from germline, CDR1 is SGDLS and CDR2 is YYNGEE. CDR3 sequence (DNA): TGTGCCAGCAGCGTAGGGTCTCCGAGGAACACTGAAGCTTTCTTT. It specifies CASSVGSPRNTEAFF.

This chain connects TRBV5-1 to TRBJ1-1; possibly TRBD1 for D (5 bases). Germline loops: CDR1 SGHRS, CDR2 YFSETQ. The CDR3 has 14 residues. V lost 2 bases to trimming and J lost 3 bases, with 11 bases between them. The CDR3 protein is CASSFILGDTEAFF. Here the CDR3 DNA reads TGCGCCAGCAGCTTTATTCTAGGGGACACTGAAGCTTTCTTT.

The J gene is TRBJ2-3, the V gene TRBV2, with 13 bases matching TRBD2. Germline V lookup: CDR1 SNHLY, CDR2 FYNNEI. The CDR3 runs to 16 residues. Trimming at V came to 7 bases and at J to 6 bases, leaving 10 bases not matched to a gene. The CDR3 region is CASTRSGTSGIDTQYF. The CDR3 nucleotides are TGTGCCAGCACCCGAAGTGGGACTAGCGGGATTGATACGCAGTATTTT.

The chain's CDR3 is CASSTGGVKNIQYF. The DNA for the CDR3 is TGTGCCAGCAGTACAGGGGGAGTCAAAAACATTCAGTACTTC. The chain joins TRBV6-5 to TRBJ2-4, with 8 bases lining up with TRBD1. Germline trimming cut 5 bases from V and 3 bases from J; bases unmatched to any gene: 3. The CDR3 is 14 residues long. Germline loops: CDR1 MNHEY, CDR2 SVGAGI.

Written as DNA, the CDR3 is TGTGCCAGCAGCTCCTACCCTAGCGGGAGGAACACCGGGGAGCTGTTTTTT. Encoded protein: CASSSYPSGRNTGELFF. This chain uses TRBV11-2 with TRBJ2-2; the match to TRBD2 covers 10 bases. CDR1 is SGHAT and CDR2 is FQNNGV in the germline V gene. The CDR3 is 17 amino acids. The V gene end was trimmed by 4 bases and the J gene end by 1 base; junction bases not matched to a gene: 6. Full variable domain (outside the CDR3, taken from reference TRBV11-2 and TRBJ2-2): EAGVAQSPRYKIIEKRQSVAFWCNPISGHATLYWYQQILGQGPKLLIQFQNNGVVDDSQLPKDRFSAERLKGVDSTLKIQPAKLEDSAVYLCASSSYPSGRNTGELFFGEGSRLTVL.

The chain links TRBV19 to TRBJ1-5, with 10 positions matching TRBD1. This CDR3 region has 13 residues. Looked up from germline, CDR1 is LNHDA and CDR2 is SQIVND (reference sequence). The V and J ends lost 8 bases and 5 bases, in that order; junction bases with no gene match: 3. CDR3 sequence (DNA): TGTGCCAGTTCGACAGGGGGCCATCAGCCCCAGCATTTT. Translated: CASSTGGHQPQHF. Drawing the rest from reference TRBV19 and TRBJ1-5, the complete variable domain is DGGITQSPKYLFRKEGQNVTLSCEQNLNHDAMYWYRQDPGQGLRLIYYSQIVNDFQKGDIAEGYSVSREKKESFPLTVTSAQKNPTAFYLCASSTGGHQPQHFGDGTRLSIL.

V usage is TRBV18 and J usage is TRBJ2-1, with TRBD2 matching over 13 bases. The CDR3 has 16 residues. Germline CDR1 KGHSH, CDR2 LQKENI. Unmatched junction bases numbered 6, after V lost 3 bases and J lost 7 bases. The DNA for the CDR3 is TGTGCCAGCTCACCCCGGACTAGCGGGAGTGTGAATGAGCAGTTCTTC. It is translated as CASSPRTSGSVNEQFF.

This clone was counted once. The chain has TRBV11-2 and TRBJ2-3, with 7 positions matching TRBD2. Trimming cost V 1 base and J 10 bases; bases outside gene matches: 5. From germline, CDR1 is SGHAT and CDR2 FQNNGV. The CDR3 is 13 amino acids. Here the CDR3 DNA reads TGTGCCAGCAGCTTAGGTACAGCGGGATCGCAGTATTTT. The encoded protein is CASSLGTAGSQYF.

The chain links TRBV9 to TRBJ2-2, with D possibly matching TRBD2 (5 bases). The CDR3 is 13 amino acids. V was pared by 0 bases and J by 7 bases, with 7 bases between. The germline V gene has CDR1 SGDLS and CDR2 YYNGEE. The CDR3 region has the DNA TGTGCCAGCAGCGTAGCGGCGGGCGGGGAGCTGTTTTTT. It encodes CASSVAAGGELFF.

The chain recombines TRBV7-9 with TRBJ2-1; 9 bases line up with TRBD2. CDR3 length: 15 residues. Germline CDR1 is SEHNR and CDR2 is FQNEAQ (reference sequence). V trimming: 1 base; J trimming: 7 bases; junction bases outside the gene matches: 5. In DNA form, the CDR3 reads TGTGCCAGCAGCTTAGGCCTAGCGGGATGGAATGAGCAGTTCTTC. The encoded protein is CASSLGLAGWNEQFF.

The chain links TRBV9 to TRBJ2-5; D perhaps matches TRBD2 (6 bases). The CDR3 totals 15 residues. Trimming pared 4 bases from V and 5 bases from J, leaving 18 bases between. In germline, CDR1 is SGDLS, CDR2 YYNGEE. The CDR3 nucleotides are TGTGCCAGCAGCTCCAATGGCGCGGGGCGGGAGACCCAGTACTTC. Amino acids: CASSSNGAGRETQYF.